Only a few counts were recorded for the clone carrying this TCR beta chain. The data originate from a study of T cells after yellow fever vaccination. This CDR3 contains 16 residues. V was pared by 0 bases and J by 4 bases, with 13 bases between. Germline CDR1 LGHDT, CDR2 YNNKEL (reference sequence). MiXCR, applied by TCRdb to the 5' RACE reads, yields one record per CDR3 protein. The sample has some 500,000 distinct CDR3 sequences, roughly 14% seen once. Source: PBMCs, taken on the day of the yellow fever booster vaccination. The chain carries TRBV3-1 and TRBJ1-5; D is unresolved. This clonotype was obtained from a young man who received the YFV17D yellow fever vaccine. The CDR3 protein is CASSQDRVGENQPQHF. CDR3 DNA sequence: TGTGCCAGCAGCCAAGATCGGGTAGGAGAAAATCAGCCCCAGCATTTT. The entire variable domain, with the rest obtained from reference TRBV3-1 and TRBJ1-5, is as follows: DTAVSQTPKYLVTQMGNDKSIKCEQNLGHDTMYWYKQDSKKFLKIMFSYNNKELIINETVPNRFSPKSPDKAHLNLHINSLELGDSAVYFCASSQDRVGENQPQHFGDGTRLSIL.